The 22 T cell receptor beta chains reported below all come from one sample, sequenced in a study of cytomegalovirus exposure and HLA in healthy donors. PCR involved 60 Vbeta and 13 Jbeta primers. TCRdb keeps only in-frame clones here, not all; method: immunoSEQ multiplex PCR. The table includes roughly 150,000 clones, 75% detected once. Specimen: PBMCs. The receptors originated from a man younger than 35 in good health and CMV-seropositive.

The rearrangement joins TRBV9 to TRBJ2-3; D may be TRBD1 (6 bases). The V end was cut by 7 bases, the J end by 2 bases, with 11 bases between. CDR1 is SGDLS and CDR2 is YYNGEE in the germline V gene. This CDR3 is 13 amino acids long. The CDR3 sequence: CASRTGSTDTQYF. In DNA form, the CDR3 reads TGTGCCAGCCGTACAGGGTCCACAGATACGCAGTATTTT.

The rearrangement joins TRBV15 to TRBJ1-2; 7 bases agree with TRBD1. Germline V gives CDR1 LNHNV, CDR2 YYDKDF (reference sequence). This CDR3 comprises 16 residues. The trim removed 0 bases at V and 4 bases at J, leaving 8 bases unmatched. The chain's CDR3 is CATSRDRGTAIYGYTF. DNA of the CDR3: TGTGCCACCAGCAGAGATAGGGGGACAGCCATCTATGGCTACACCTTC.

This clone showed up just a few times. The chain carries TRBV4-1 and TRBJ1-1; D gene unclear. Per germline, CDR1 MGHRA and CDR2 YSYEKL. This CDR3 has 14 amino acids. Trimming pared 4 bases from V and 0 bases from J, leaving 9 bases between. CDR3 DNA: TGCGCCAGCAGCCTTCCGGGAATGAACACTGAAGCTTTCTTT. This sequence encodes CASSLPGMNTEAFF.

The CDR3 nucleotides read TGTGCCAGCCGCCGGGACAGGGGGCCCAGCGAGCAGTACTTC. This encodes CASRRDRGPSEQYF. The V gene is TRBV7-2, the J gene TRBJ2-7; TRBD1 aligns across 12 bases. The V gene's germline CDR1 is SGHTA and CDR2 FQGNSA. J was trimmed by 6 bases and V by 8 bases; bases with no gene match: 8. The CDR3 loop spans 14 amino acids.

The CDR3 DNA is TGTGCCAGCAGCGTAGTACTAGCGGGAGTCAATGAGCAGTTCTTC. It specifies CASSVVLAGVNEQFF. The rearrangement joins TRBV9 to TRBJ2-1; 11 nucleotides line up with TRBD2. V dropped 0 bases and J dropped 6; count of bases not matched to a gene: 2. This CDR3 comprises 15 residues. Looked up from germline, CDR1 is SGDLS and CDR2 is YYNGEE.

CDR3 sequence (DNA): TGTGCCAGCAGTGAACCGCCCGGCGGGAGGTCGGCAGATACGCAGTATTTT. It translates to CASSEPPGGRSADTQYF. V gene TRBV25-1 combines with J gene TRBJ2-3; TRBD2 aligns across 8 bases. Unmatched junction bases numbered 11, after V lost 2 bases and J lost 4 bases. The length of the CDR3 is 17 residues. Germline CDR1 MGHDK, CDR2 SYGVNS.

The CDR3 nucleotides read TGTGCCAGCAGTTCGTTAGCGGGAGGGCGAATCGGGGAGCTGTTTTTT. Translating it yields CASSSLAGGRIGELFF. This chain joins TRBV28 and TRBJ2-2, with 11 bases that match TRBD2. The CDR3 covers 16 residues. Germline-derived CDR1 and CDR2 are MDHEN and SYDVKM. Losses at the gene ends were 4 bases for V and 7 bases for J; bases not matched to a gene: 8.

This clone has more than one count but fewer than ten. The chain is built from TRBV6-5 and TRBJ2-7; 11 nucleotides match TRBD2. CDR3 length: 15 residues. V shed 6 bases, J shed 1 base, and the junction held 5 bases outside the gene matches. CDR1 is MNHEY, CDR2 SVGAGI, per germline. The CDR3 spells CASSLAGGISYEQYF. CDR3 DNA: TGTGCCAGCAGCCTAGCGGGAGGTATATCCTACGAGCAGTACTTC.

For this clone: An end of the junction does not agree with germline; a read error may underlie this. The chain uses TRBV7-9 and TRBJ1-1, with a tentative D call TRBD1 (6 bases). CDR3 length: 18 amino acids. CDR1 and CDR2 (germline): SEHNR, FQNEAQ (reference sequence). The CDR3 loop reads CSSSDPLRLTGQNTEAFF. The CDR3 DNA reads as TGTTCCAGCAGCGACCCCCTTCGCCTGACAGGACAGAACACTGAAGCTTTCTTT.

The chain carries TRBV7-2 and TRBJ2-7, with 7 positions matching TRBD2. After removal of 4 bases from V and 4 bases from J, the junction contained 10 bases not matched to a gene. The CDR3 length is 15 residues. The V gene's germline CDR1 is SGHTA and CDR2 FQGNSA. The CDR3: CASSSHGGSLYEQYF. In DNA, the CDR3 is TGTGCCAGCAGCTCCCATGGCGGGAGCCTATACGAGCAGTACTTC.

This rearrangement joins TRBV18 to TRBJ1-1; possibly TRBD1 for D (5 bases). The CDR3 length is 14 residues. V was pared by 3 bases and J by 7 bases, with 15 bases between. The germline V gene has CDR1 KGHSH and CDR2 LQKENI. CDR3 DNA: TGTGCCAGCTCACCGCGGGACCCGGGACTTGAAGCTTTCTTT. As protein: CASSPRDPGLEAFF.

This clone has only one observation. The V and J genes are TRBV5-4 and TRBJ2-7; 7 bases are a match to TRBD1. The CDR3 runs 13 residues. The V gene end was trimmed by 1 base and the J gene end by 2 bases; junction bases not matched to a gene: 0. Germline loops: CDR1 SGHNT, CDR2 YYREEE (reference sequence). The CDR3 DNA sequence: TGTGCCAGCAGCTTGCAGGGGGCCTACGAGCAGTACTTC. Amino acids: CASSLQGAYEQYF. Drawing the rest from reference TRBV5-4 and TRBJ2-7, the complete variable domain is ETGVTQSPTHLIKTRGQQVTLRCSSQSGHNTVSWYQQALGQGPQFIFQYYREEENGRGNFPPRFSGLQFPNYSSELNVNALELDDSALYLCASSLQGAYEQYFGPGTRLTVT.

This chain connects TRBV20-1 to TRBJ2-5; D remains unclear. With 6 bases removed from V and 5 bases from J, the gap between germline ends came to 7 bases. The CDR3 runs 10 residues. Germline CDR1 DFQATT, CDR2 SNEGSKA (reference sequence). Written as DNA, the CDR3 is TGCAGTGCCTCACAGGAGACCCAGTACTTC. It is translated as CSASQETQYF.

J is TRBJ2-2 and V is TRBV9; 10 bases map to TRBD2. Trimming removed 3 bases from V and 2 bases from J; junction bases left unmatched: 10. This CDR3 is built from 18 residues. Germline V gene data show CDR1 as SGDLS and CDR2 as YYNGEE. The CDR3 region is CASSGGLAEAINTGELFF. The CDR3, as DNA: TGTGCCAGCAGCGGAGGACTAGCGGAAGCGATTAACACCGGGGAGCTGTTTTTT.

The gene calls are TRBV5-1 and TRBJ1-2, with 7 bases identical to TRBD1. The CDR3 covers 14 residues. Germline V gene data show CDR1 as SGHRS and CDR2 as YFSETQ. V was pared by 7 bases and J by 3 bases, with 9 bases of the junction left unmatched. As DNA, the CDR3 is TGCGCCAGCTCTAGGGACAGACTGGACTATGGCTACACCTTC. Amino acid sequence: CASSRDRLDYGYTF.

In this sample, this clone turned up once. The chain recombines TRBV5-5 with TRBJ2-1; the match to TRBD2 covers 9 bases. The germline gives CDR1 SGHKS, CDR2 YYEKEE (reference sequence). With 4 bases clipped from V and 7 bases from J, the junction kept 9 bases outside the gene matches. This CDR3 has 15 residues. CDR3 region: CASSPQLAGANEQFF. The CDR3 DNA reads as TGTGCCAGCAGCCCCCAACTAGCGGGCGCGAATGAGCAGTTCTTC. Full variable domain (outside the CDR3, taken from reference TRBV5-5 and TRBJ2-1): DAGVTQSPTHLIKTRGQQVTLRCSPISGHKSVSWYQQVLGQGPQFIFQYYEKEERGRGNFPDRFSARQFPNYSSELNVNALLLGDSALYLCASSPQLAGANEQFFGPGTRLTVL.

With respect to this clone: Since the CDR3 does not end with the conserved phenylalanine or tryptophan, this likely comes from a read error. Because the CDR3's place on the DNA is in doubt, the DNA is left out and the CDR3 is given as listed by TCRdb. V usage is TRBV19 and J usage is TRBJ2-3; the table's D call, TRBD1, was not checked against the DNA. The CDR3 numbers 11 amino acids, ends counted. Germline loops: CDR1 LNHDA, CDR2 SQIVND (reference sequence). Here the CDR3 reads CASSNRQNLTL.

This chain links TRBV30 with TRBJ2-7; 8 nucleotides align to TRBD2. After removal of 2 bases from V and 7 bases from J, the junction contained 16 bases not matched to a gene. Germline values: CDR1 GTSNPN, CDR2 SVGIG (reference sequence). There are 16 residues in the CDR3. The CDR3 reads CAWSPLPSGSSYEQYF. The CDR3 DNA reads as TGTGCCTGGAGTCCGCTTCCGAGCGGGAGTTCGTATGAGCAGTACTTC. Drawing the rest from reference TRBV30 and TRBJ2-7, the complete variable domain is SQTIHQWPATLVQPVGSPLSLECTVEGTSNPNLYWYRQAAGRGLQLLFYSVGIGQISSEVPQNLSASRPQDRQFILSSKKLLLSDSGFYLCAWSPLPSGSSYEQYFGPGTRLTVT.

The genes are TRBV7-8 and TRBJ2-7; 10 bases fit TRBD2. V was pared by 5 bases and J by 1 base, with 11 bases of the junction left unmatched. CDR3 length: 17 residues. Germline CDR1 is SGHVS and CDR2 is FQNEAQ. DNA for the CDR3: TGTGCCAGCAGCCTAAAGTTGACTAGCGGGTTGTCCTACGAGCAGTACTTC. Amino acid sequence: CASSLKLTSGLSYEQYF.

This rearrangement joins TRBV7-3 to TRBJ1-5; D possibly corresponds to TRBD1 (5 bases). CDR3 length equals 17 residues. Trimming took 2 bases from V and 2 from J, leaving 16 bases between them. Germline V gene data show CDR1 as SGHTA and CDR2 as FQGTGA. The CDR3 loop is CASSLRNRATGNQPQHF. CDR3 nucleotides: TGTGCCAGCAGCTTACGAAATCGAGCGACAGGCAATCAGCCCCAGCATTTT.

This chain links TRBV28 with TRBJ2-3; 9 nucleotides agree with TRBD1. Germline CDR1 MDHEN, CDR2 SYDVKM. V shed 7 bases and J 4 bases; nucleotides not matched to a gene: 6. This CDR3 spans 14 amino acids. The DNA for the CDR3 is TGTGCCAGCAACCGGGACAGGGTGGCAGATACGCAGTATTTT. Amino acid sequence: CASNRDRVADTQYF.

The CDR3, as DNA: TGTGCCAGCAGCCCTACAGCGGAGGAGACCCAGTACTTC. This codes for CASSPTAEETQYF. V usage is TRBV7-9 and J usage is TRBJ2-5; the D gene is possibly TRBD2 (5 bases). CDR1 is SEHNR and CDR2 is FQNEAQ in the germline V gene (reference sequence). This CDR3 region has 13 residues. V lost 5 bases and J 5 bases, leaving 12 bases between the germline ends.